The present T cell receptor beta chain was sequenced within a study of graft-versus-host responses after intestinal transplantation. Findings and limits, study-wide: Researchers found GvH clones in recipient marrow, and some showed up first in ileum or blood.

The sample's time point: postoperative day 105 after intestinal transplantation (dayNNNN = postoperative day). Using immunoSEQ multiplex PCR, the repertoire was profiled, and TCRdb retains in-frame clones only, with some absent. The table has roughly 11,000 clones, approximately 93% seen once. Comment on this clone: Antigen: not known.

With 5 bases removed from V and 8 bases from J, the gap between germline ends came to 13 bases. In germline, CDR1 is SEHNR, CDR2 FQNEAQ (reference sequence). This CDR3 comprises 13 residues. Specimen: PBMCs, collected 105 days after intestinal transplantation. The TCR originated in a human patient who received an intestinal transplant, so some T cells may come from the graft donor. V usage is TRBV7-9 and J usage is TRBJ2-4, with TRBD1 as a possible D gene (6 bases). The CDR3 region is CASSKTQGDIQYF. The CDR3 region has the DNA TGTGCCAGCAGCAAAACACAGGGAGACATTCAGTACTTC.